Below, 24 T cell receptor beta chains from the same sample are listed, as sequenced in a study of beta chain features in type 1 diabetes. Antigens for these TCRs are unknown. The investigators reverse transcribed all of the isolated RNA, so they sequenced expressed TCRB transcripts. Sequenced by immunoSEQ multiplex PCR; TCRdb stores in-frame clones only, minus some. This sample has hundreds of thousands of clones, with roughly 13% found just once. Study results and caveats: All four CD4+ subsets from Type 1 diabetes patients carried moderately but significantly shorter TCRB CDR3s.

The sequenced sample was naive CD4+ T cells from blood. Receptors were obtained from a man aged 18 to 30 with type 1 diabetes.

This clone appeared a few times. The V and J genes are TRBV15 and TRBJ2-2, with D possibly being TRBD1 (6 bases). Germline CDR1 reads LNHNV; CDR2 reads YYDKDF (reference sequence). This CDR3 comprises 16 residues. V lost 0 bases, J lost 1 base, and 9 bases lay in between. Here the CDR3 reads CATSREQGQNTGELFF. CDR3 bases: TGTGCCACCAGCAGAGAACAGGGCCAGAACACCGGGGAGCTGTTTTTT.

This chain joins TRBV6-1 and TRBJ1-5; 8 nucleotides agree with TRBD1. From germline, CDR1 is MNHNS and CDR2 SASEGT. With V trimmed by 3 bases and J by 7 bases, 5 bases remained unmatched. The CDR3 extends over 14 amino acids. The CDR3 DNA is TGTGCCAGCAGTGAGACAGGGGTTGGGCAGCCCCAGCATTTT. This gives the protein CASSETGVGQPQHF.

The J gene is TRBJ2-1, the V gene TRBV9; 7 bases are a match to TRBD2. J was trimmed by 1 base and V by 4 bases; bases with no gene match: 17. Germline V lookup: CDR1 SGDLS, CDR2 YYNGEE. The CDR3 is 19 residues long. CDR3 nucleotide sequence: TGTGCCAGCAGCCATCGAGGACTAGGACCCGGGGGTTCCTACAATGAGCAGTTCTTC. Translation gives CASSHRGLGPGGSYNEQFF.

In this sample, this clone turned up a few times. The chain links TRBV5-1 to TRBJ1-5; D perhaps matches TRBD1 (5 bases). There are 14 residues in the CDR3. CDR1 and CDR2 from the germline V gene are SGHRS and YFSETQ. V gave up 3 bases and J gave up 3 bases, with 10 bases separating them. The CDR3 bases are TGCGCCAGCAGCTCCGGACAAGCCAATCAGCCCCAGCATTTT. It codes for CASSSGQANQPQHF.

The chain has TRBV9 and TRBJ2-5; D gene uncertain. V lost 3 bases, J lost 2 bases, and 11 bases lay in between. Looked up from germline, CDR1 is SGDLS and CDR2 is YYNGEE. The CDR3 is 14 amino acids. The DNA for the CDR3 is TGTGCCAGCAGCGCCGACACTTGGCAAGAGACCCAGTACTTC. Translated: CASSADTWQETQYF.

The DNA for the CDR3 is TGTGCCAGCAGCTTGGGACTAGCGGGTCCCACGGATACGCAGTATTTT. It yields the protein CASSLGLAGPTDTQYF. The chain combines TRBV7-2 with TRBJ2-3; 12 positions match TRBD2. The CDR3 has 16 amino acids. The V gene end was trimmed by 3 bases and the J gene end by 6 bases; junction bases not matched to a gene: 7. Germline V gives CDR1 SGHTA, CDR2 FQGNSA. The variable domain in full, with the rest retrieved from reference TRBV7-2 and TRBJ2-3, is GAGVSQSPSNKVTEKGKDVELRCDPISGHTALYWYRQSLGQGLEFLIYFQGNSAPDKSGLPSDRFSAERTGGSVSTLTIQRTQQEDSAVYLCASSLGLAGPTDTQYFGPGTRLTVL.

The chain carries TRBV9 and TRBJ2-7; TRBD2 matches at 9 bases. The CDR3 spans 14 residues. Trimming removed 0 bases from V and 4 bases from J; junction bases left unmatched: 2. Looked up from germline, CDR1 is SGDLS and CDR2 is YYNGEE. The CDR3 reads CASSVELAGYEQYF. The CDR3 region has the DNA TGTGCCAGCAGCGTAGAGCTAGCGGGATACGAGCAGTACTTC. The whole variable domain, remainder taken from reference TRBV9 and TRBJ2-7, is DSGVTQTPKHLITATGQRVTLRCSPRSGDLSVYWYQQSLDQGLQFLIQYYNGEERAKGNILERFSAQQFPDLHSELNLSSLELGDSALYFCASSVELAGYEQYFGPGTRLTVT.

This clone was seen more than once but under ten times. The J gene is TRBJ1-1, the V gene TRBV29-1; D call uncertain. The CDR3 runs 13 residues. CDR1 SQVTM and CDR2 ANQGSEA come from the germline V gene. V was cut by 7 bases and J by 4 bases, with 16 bases left in between. The CDR3 reads CSAWGQVGTEAFF. The DNA of the CDR3 is TGCAGCGCCTGGGGTCAGGTTGGCACTGAAGCTTTCTTT.

This clone was observed a few times. The rearrangement uses TRBV28 and TRBJ2-7; D is unresolved. Germline CDR1 is MDHEN and CDR2 is SYDVKM. The germline V and J ends were trimmed by 3 bases and 3 bases, with 9 bases remaining between them. The CDR3 sequence is 13 residues long. CDR3 DNA: TGTGCCAGCAGTTTGTCGCCTGTCTACGAGCAGTACTTC. Encoded protein: CASSLSPVYEQYF. The entire variable domain, with the rest obtained from reference TRBV28 and TRBJ2-7, is as follows: DVKVTQSSRYLVKRTGEKVFLECVQDMDHENMFWYRQDPGLGLRLIYFSYDVKMKEKGDIPEGYSVSREKKERFSLILESASTNQTSMYLCASSLSPVYEQYFGPGTRLTVT.

This clone appeared a few times. The chain joins TRBV9 to TRBJ1-2, with TRBD1 identical over 7 bases. The V gene end was trimmed by 2 bases and the J gene end by 3 bases; junction bases not matched to a gene: 10. CDR3 length equals 16 residues. From germline, CDR1 is SGDLS and CDR2 YYNGEE. Here the CDR3 reads CASSVTAGGLDYGYTF. The CDR3 bases are TGTGCCAGCAGCGTTACGGCAGGGGGACTCGACTATGGCTACACCTTC.

This chain uses TRBV28 with TRBJ2-3; D is unclear. There are 12 residues in the CDR3. Germline values: CDR1 MDHEN, CDR2 SYDVKM. Deletions cut 2 bases from V and 6 bases from J, with 6 bases between. CDR3 in amino acids: CASSLLSDTQYF. The CDR3 DNA reads as TGTGCCAGCAGTTTACTCAGTGATACGCAGTATTTT. The full variable domain, with the rest looked up from reference TRBV28 and TRBJ2-3, is DVKVTQSSRYLVKRTGEKVFLECVQDMDHENMFWYRQDPGLGLRLIYFSYDVKMKEKGDIPEGYSVSREKKERFSLILESASTNQTSMYLCASSLLSDTQYFGPGTRLTVL.

The V call is TRBV28, the J call TRBJ2-6, with 7 bases matching TRBD2. Germline CDR1 is MDHEN and CDR2 is SYDVKM. Trimming cost V 8 bases and J 3 bases; bases outside gene matches: 7. This CDR3 spans 15 amino acids. In nucleotides, the CDR3 is TGTGCCAGCGGGAGGGCAACGAGTGGGGCCAACGTCCTGACTTTC. Its protein product is CASGRATSGANVLTF.

The V gene is TRBV9, the J gene TRBJ2-5, with D hard to call. Germline V gives CDR1 SGDLS, CDR2 YYNGEE. This CDR3 has 14 amino acids. V lost 6 bases to trimming and J lost 1 base, with 13 bases between them. The chain's CDR3 is CASNTEALQETQYF. DNA of the CDR3: TGTGCCAGCAACACAGAGGCTCTCCAAGAGACCCAGTACTTC.

The chain couples TRBV7-9 to TRBJ1-1; 7 bases map to TRBD1. Germline V gene lookup returns CDR1 SEHNR and CDR2 FQNEAQ (reference sequence). J was trimmed by 8 bases and V by 5 bases; bases with no gene match: 2. This CDR3 is 11 amino acids long. This CDR3 is CASSTGVEAFF. In DNA form, the CDR3 reads TGTGCCAGCAGCACAGGGGTGGAAGCTTTCTTT.

The chain couples TRBV28 to TRBJ1-5; no definite D call. The CDR3 runs 15 residues. Germline-derived CDR1 and CDR2 are MDHEN and SYDVKM. The V end was cut by 4 bases, the J end by 2 bases, with 12 bases between. CDR3 DNA sequence: TGTGCCAGCAGTTCGGGAGTCGGGGGCAATCAGCCCCAGCATTTT. Protein sequence: CASSSGVGGNQPQHF.

V is TRBV2 and J is TRBJ2-3, with D maybe TRBD2 (6 bases). With 3 bases removed from V and 0 bases from J, the gap between germline ends came to 10 bases. The length of the CDR3 is 15 residues. Germline values: CDR1 SNHLY, CDR2 FYNNEI. For the CDR3, the DNA is TGTGCCAGCAGTGAGCGGGGAACTAGCACAGATACGCAGTATTTT. As protein: CASSERGTSTDTQYF.

The chain links TRBV19 to TRBJ1-4; D gene ambiguous. Trimming stripped 7 bases from V and 6 bases from J, with 12 bases between. This CDR3 is 13 amino acids long. From germline, CDR1 is LNHDA and CDR2 SQIVND (reference sequence). The chain's CDR3 is CASKDPWDEKLFF. In DNA form, the CDR3 reads TGTGCCAGTAAGGATCCCTGGGATGAAAAACTGTTTTTT. Complete variable domain (other parts from reference TRBV19 and TRBJ1-4): DGGITQSPKYLFRKEGQNVTLSCEQNLNHDAMYWYRQDPGQGLRLIYYSQIVNDFQKGDIAEGYSVSREKKESFPLTVTSAQKNPTAFYLCASKDPWDEKLFFGSGTQLSVL.

The chain is built from TRBV7-3 and TRBJ2-1; D is uncertain. Looked up from germline, CDR1 is SGHTA and CDR2 is FQGTGA. With 3 bases removed from V and 6 bases from J, the gap between germline ends came to 6 bases. The CDR3 has 12 residues. Here the CDR3 reads CASSLSINEQFF. CDR3 coding DNA: TGTGCCAGCAGCTTGTCGATCAATGAGCAGTTCTTC.

This clone was recorded once. This chain uses TRBV6-1 with TRBJ2-5; possibly TRBD1 or TRBD2 for D (6 bases each). Trimming took 6 bases from V and 5 from J, leaving 13 bases between them. The germline CDR1 and CDR2 sequences are MNHNS and SASEGT. This CDR3 has 13 residues. CDR3 sequence reads: CASSQEGGETQYF. CDR3 DNA: TGTGCCAGCAGCCAAGAGGGGGGCGAGACCCAGTACTTC.

This clone was detected only a few times. The sample has other DNA sequences that encode this CDR3 too. The V and J genes are TRBV30 and TRBJ2-3, with no clear D. V lost 2 bases and J lost 4, with 4 bases in between. The germline V gene has CDR1 GTSNPN and CDR2 SVGIG (reference sequence). The CDR3 extends over 11 amino acids. CDR3 nucleotide sequence: TGTGCCTGGAGTACCGCAGATACGCAGTATTTT. It specifies CAWSTADTQYF.

This clone showed up just a few times. This chain links TRBV7-9 with TRBJ2-1; 9 nucleotides match TRBD1. Unmatched junction bases numbered 5, after V lost 1 base and J lost 7 bases. The CDR3 loop spans 15 amino acids. Germline CDR1 reads SEHNR; CDR2 reads FQNEAQ (reference sequence). The CDR3 loop reads CASSLGDREGNEQFF. The CDR3 nucleotides are TGTGCCAGCAGCTTAGGGGACAGGGAGGGGAATGAGCAGTTCTTC.

This clone was detected only a few times. The chain is built from TRBV11-1 and TRBJ2-3; D unresolved. Germline-derived CDR1 and CDR2 are SGHAT and FQDESV (reference sequence). The V and J ends lost 3 bases and 4 bases respectively, with 11 bases between them. The CDR3 is 14 amino acids. CDR3 region: CASSLEPAADTQYF. The DNA for the CDR3 is TGTGCCAGCAGCTTGGAACCCGCCGCAGATACGCAGTATTTT.

The genes are TRBV4-3 and TRBJ1-3, with no clear D. This CDR3 spans 15 amino acids. Per germline, CDR1 LGHNA and CDR2 YSLEER. The V end lost 3 bases, the J end lost 0 bases, and 9 bases lay between the germline ends. In DNA form, the CDR3 reads TGCGCCAGCAGCCACCTCGGGCCCTCTGGAAACACCATATATTTT. This gives the protein CASSHLGPSGNTIYF.

The chain joins TRBV7-3 to TRBJ2-5, with D perhaps TRBD2 (6 bases). There are 15 residues in the CDR3. CDR1 SGHTA and CDR2 FQGTGA come from the germline V gene. Trimming cost V 5 bases and J 3 bases, with 16 bases left between them. The CDR3 protein is CASSLLITGEETQYF. Here the CDR3 DNA reads TGTGCCAGCAGCCTGCTTATAACGGGGGAAGAGACCCAGTACTTC.